A single sample gave rise to the 13 T cell receptor beta chains below, sequenced in a study of T cells in localized non-small cell lung cancer. Libraries were prepared by immunoSEQ multiplex PCR; TCRdb keeps only in-frame clonotypes and omits some of them. The data show 72,000 or so clones, with about four fifths seen just once and roughly 14% held by the top ten. Material: peripheral blood, obtained before any cancer treatment. The origin of the receptors is a female donor of 60 years or more with stage I lung adenocarcinoma.

This clone was counted once. The chain employs TRBV6-5 and TRBJ2-5, with 8 bases that match TRBD2. CDR3 length equals 16 residues. V lost 4 bases and J lost 2; bases outside the gene matches: 9. The germline CDR1 and CDR2 sequences are MNHEY and SVGAGI. Here the CDR3 DNA reads TGTGCCAGCAGTTGGAGTCAGCGGGAGAAGCAAGAGACCCAGTACTTC. Encoded protein: CASSWSQREKQETQYF.

This clone was observed once. A junction end diverges from the germline sequence, so it may reflect a read error. The chain is built from TRBV7-7 and TRBJ2-7; a possible D gene is TRBD2 (6 bases). The germline V gene encodes CDR1 SSHAT and CDR2 FNYEAQ (reference sequence). The CDR3 consists of 13 residues. This CDR3 is CASSHLAGREQYF. The CDR3 nucleotides read TGTGCTAGCAGCCACCTGGCGGGGAGGGAGCAGTACTTC.

Only one count was recorded for this clone. The V gene is TRBV5-1, the J gene TRBJ1-2; TRBD1 is a possible D gene (6 bases). V dropped 4 bases and J dropped 4 bases, with 20 bases sitting between them. Germline CDR1 is SGHRS and CDR2 is YFSETQ. The CDR3 is 16 residues long. The CDR3 loop reads CASSATGQLSRYGYTF. CDR3 in DNA: TGCGCCAGCAGCGCTACCGGACAGTTGAGCCGCTATGGCTACACCTTC.

The chain uses TRBV7-2 and TRBJ1-1; no clear D gene. The germline V gene has CDR1 SGHTA and CDR2 FQGNSA. The CDR3 extends over 15 amino acids. Trimming stripped 8 bases from V and 0 bases from J, with 16 bases between. This chain's CDR3 is CASGTGPLMNTEAFF. CDR3 DNA: TGTGCCAGCGGAACCGGGCCCCTTATGAACACTGAAGCTTTCTTT.

The V and J genes are TRBV5-1 and TRBJ2-2; D is ambiguous. The CDR3 is made up of 13 amino acids. The V end was cut by 9 bases, the J end by 5 bases, with 14 bases between. Germline V CDR1 and CDR2: SGHRS, YFSETQ. CDR3 nucleotides: TGCGCCACCCGACCAACCATGACCGGGGAGCTGTTTTTT. Translated: CATRPTMTGELFF.

The CDR3, as DNA: TGTGCCAGCAGCCTACGGTTCGGGACGCCCTACGAGCAGTACTTC. It is translated as CASSLRFGTPYEQYF. The V call is TRBV6-1, the J call TRBJ2-7; D is possibly TRBD1 or TRBD2 (5 bases each). CDR1 is MNHNS and CDR2 is SASEGT in the germline V gene. V was shortened by 6 bases and J by 2 bases, with 17 bases between the two germline ends. The CDR3 spans 15 residues.

The chain uses TRBV19 and TRBJ1-2; 7 bases map to TRBD1. Germline CDR1 is LNHDA and CDR2 is SQIVND (reference sequence). This CDR3 region has 15 residues. The ends lost 7 bases at V and 7 bases at J; junction bases unmatched: 15. CDR3 in amino acids: CASTSGDSRRSGYTF. In DNA form, the CDR3 reads TGTGCCAGTACCTCAGGGGACAGTCGGCGGAGTGGCTACACCTTC.

The chain carries TRBV7-9 and TRBJ2-5, with 8 nucleotides matching TRBD2. With 5 bases clipped from V and 7 bases from J, the junction kept 18 bases outside the gene matches. Germline values: CDR1 SEHNR, CDR2 FQNEAQ (reference sequence). The CDR3 is 17 residues long. The CDR3 DNA sequence: TGTGCCAGCAGCCCCGTCCGGGGGGGCCCTGAGGCGAGGACCCAGTACTTC. It codes for CASSPVRGGPEARTQYF.

The chain employs TRBV6-6 and TRBJ1-3; D unclear. Trimming stripped 7 bases from V and 0 bases from J, with 10 bases between. CDR3 size: 14 residues. In germline, CDR1 is MNHNY, CDR2 SVGAGI (reference sequence). CDR3 in DNA: TGTGCCAGCATCCCGCGGGGCTCTGGAAACACCATATATTTT. Amino acids: CASIPRGSGNTIYF.

The chain recombines TRBV6-6 with TRBJ2-7, with 7 positions matching TRBD2. V was clipped by 10 bases and J by 3 bases; unmatched bases: 9. This CDR3 is built from 13 residues. CDR1 and CDR2 (germline): MNHNY, SVGAGI (reference sequence). This CDR3 is CATRRREGYEQYF. CDR3 coding DNA: TGTGCCACCCGCCGCAGGGAGGGCTACGAGCAGTACTTC.

In its sample, this clone was seen a few times. The V call is TRBV2, the J call TRBJ1-5, with 7 bases fitting TRBD1. After removal of 6 bases from V and 1 base from J, the junction contained 6 bases not matched to a gene. The CDR3 length is 15 residues. CDR1 and CDR2 (germline): SNHLY, FYNNEI. The CDR3: CASSLGQVSNQPQHF. The DNA of the CDR3 is TGTGCCAGCAGCCTTGGACAGGTGAGCAATCAGCCCCAGCATTTT.

This clone was observed a single time. V and J are TRBV6-1 and TRBJ1-1, with 10 nucleotides matching TRBD1. V trimming: 7 bases; J trimming: 1 base; junction bases outside the gene matches: 6. This CDR3 is 15 amino acids long. The V gene's germline CDR1 is MNHNS and CDR2 SASEGT. CDR3 protein: CASIRDRGRNTEAFF. CDR3 coding DNA: TGTGCCAGCATCCGGGACAGGGGTCGGAACACTGAAGCTTTCTTT.

The rearrangement uses TRBV18 and TRBJ1-1; the D is unclear. V gave up 4 bases and J gave up 1 base, with 7 bases separating them. The length of the CDR3 is 13 residues. Per the germline V gene, CDR1 is KGHSH and CDR2 is LQKENI. CDR3 sequence (DNA): TGTGCCAGCTCACGCAATCAGAACACTGAAGCTTTCTTT. The encoded protein is CASSRNQNTEAFF.